Sequencing of this T cell receptor (beta chain) was carried out in a study of identical twins. Broader study findings: The abundant beta clonotypes from cord blood had fewer insertions, and memory repertoires had none of this. Diverse VJ usage suggested most zero-insertion clonotypes were not invariant T cells.

The CDR3 consists of 12 residues. Germline V gene sequence: CDR1 LGHNA, CDR2 YNFKEQ. V was clipped by 2 bases and J by 9 bases, with 8 bases between them. All donors were healthy Caucasians. The table lists this clonotype with a few counts. Its matching antigen is unknown. Carrying unique molecular identifiers, the cDNA also gained a universal primer site through template switching. MiXCR was run by TCRdb on the 5' RACE reads, yielding one entry per CDR3 protein. The table shows over 200,000 distinct CDR3 sequences, with approximately 9% occurring only once. The J gene is TRBJ1-3, the V gene TRBV4-2, with D hard to call. This sequence originates from a young woman in good health. Source material: memory (CD45RO+) T cells sorted from blood. The chain's CDR3 is CASSQTLGTIYF. CDR3 in DNA: TGTGCCAGCAGCCAAACCCTGGGCACCATATATTTT.